Detailed here is one T cell receptor (beta chain). The antigen is undetermined. RNA transcripts were the template for amplifying TCR beta CDR3 regions. First-round RT-PCR with HTBI primers amplified the TCR CDR3 region. TCRdb ran MiXCR on the multiplex PCR reads and lists one entry per CDR3 protein. The table records 300,000 to 400,000 distinct CDR3 sequences, around 20% of them present only once. This CDR3 has 18 amino acids. The germline V gene encodes CDR1 KGHSH and CDR2 LQKENI. V lost 4 bases and J lost 7, with 28 bases in between. The entry originates in a study of T cells in Graves' hyperthyroidism and ophthalmopathy. Whole-study findings and limits: Ophthalmopathy got predicted by the model a median about 6.7 months before its onset. Expanded thyroid clonotypes (above 0.001) were mostly also found in blood.

The sequenced sample was blood. The origin of this receptor is a woman aged 50 to 65 with Graves' hyperthyroidism. The chain recombines TRBV18 with TRBJ1-2, with D possibly being TRBD1 (6 bases). This chain's CDR3 is CASSREGGTMAALPGYTF. In DNA form, the CDR3 reads TGTGCCAGCTCACGCGAAGGGGGTACTATGGCTGCCCTCCCTGGCTACACCTTC.